The next 29 T cell receptor beta chains were all read from a single sample in a study of beta chain features in type 1 diabetes. Expressed TCRB transcripts were sequenced because the entire RNA isolate underwent reverse transcription. This table comes from immunoSEQ multiplex PCR, and its TCRdb copy is limited to in-frame clones, with some not included. Of 130,000 to 150,000 clones in the sample, around 9.3% were seen once. The specimen was naive CD4+ T cells from blood. The receptors come from a man aged 18 to 29 in good health.

In this sample, this clone turned up a few times. The chain combines TRBV6-1 with TRBJ1-5; 9 bases align to TRBD1. The V gene end was trimmed by 5 bases and the J gene end by 2 bases; junction bases not matched to a gene: 1. The CDR3 is made up of 14 amino acids. From germline, CDR1 is MNHNS and CDR2 SASEGT. CDR3 bases: TGTGCCAGCAGTTGGGACAGGGGCAATCAGCCCCAGCATTTT. It specifies CASSWDRGNQPQHF.

The J gene is TRBJ2-7, the V gene TRBV9; 9 nucleotides align to TRBD1. V dropped 1 base and J dropped 4; count of bases not matched to a gene: 6. The CDR3 runs to 15 residues. Germline CDR1 reads SGDLS; CDR2 reads YYNGEE. CDR3 loop: CASSVRPGQGYEQYF. For the CDR3, the DNA is TGTGCCAGCAGCGTACGACCGGGACAGGGTTACGAGCAGTACTTC. The variable domain in full, completed from reference TRBV9 and TRBJ2-7, reads DSGVTQTPKHLITATGQRVTLRCSPRSGDLSVYWYQQSLDQGLQFLIQYYNGEERAKGNILERFSAQQFPDLHSELNLSSLELGDSALYFCASSVRPGQGYEQYFGPGTRLTVT.

This clone was seen more than once but under ten times. The genes are TRBV4-1 and TRBJ2-7; a possible D gene is TRBD2 (6 bases). Trimming stripped 1 base from V and 4 bases from J, with 14 bases between. Germline V lookup: CDR1 MGHRA, CDR2 YSYEKL. The CDR3 is 15 amino acids. The CDR3 sequence: CASSQGYVAVYEQYF. The CDR3 nucleotides are TGCGCCAGCAGCCAAGGTTATGTAGCGGTATACGAGCAGTACTTC.

This chain links TRBV6-1 with TRBJ2-7; 12 bases fit TRBD2. Per germline, CDR1 MNHNS and CDR2 SASEGT. J was trimmed by 2 bases and V by 2 bases; bases with no gene match: 7. The CDR3 has 17 amino acids. Here the CDR3 DNA reads TGTGCCAGCAGTGAAATGACTAGCGGGGGTTCAACCTACGAGCAGTACTTC. Encoded protein: CASSEMTSGGSTYEQYF.

This clone was observed a handful of times. This chain joins TRBV5-4 and TRBJ1-4, with 8 bases identical to TRBD1. Germline V lookup: CDR1 SGHNT, CDR2 YYREEE (reference sequence). This CDR3 has 16 residues. V shed 4 bases, J shed 7 bases, and the junction held 12 bases outside the gene matches. The CDR3 here is CASSPKEAGGIEKLFF. CDR3 nucleotides: TGTGCCAGCAGCCCAAAAGAGGCAGGGGGCATTGAAAAACTGTTTTTT.

This clone was seen more than once but under ten times. The sample holds other DNA sequences that translate to the same CDR3. The genes are TRBV18 and TRBJ2-7, with 9 positions matching TRBD1. The CDR3 is made up of 15 amino acids. V shed 3 bases and J 3 bases; nucleotides not matched to a gene: 6. From germline, CDR1 is KGHSH and CDR2 LQKENI. CDR3 nucleotide sequence: TGTGCCAGCTCACCGCCGGGGACAGGGATCTACGAGCAGTACTTC. Protein product: CASSPPGTGIYEQYF. Combining the CDR3 with reference TRBV18 and TRBJ2-7 gives the whole variable domain NAGVMQNPRHLVRRRGQEARLRCSPMKGHSHVYWYRQLPEEGLKFMVYLQKENIIDESGMPKERFSAEFPKEGPSILRIQQVVRGDSAAYFCASSPPGTGIYEQYFGPGTRLTVT.

This clone was found a few times. The chain joins TRBV5-1 to TRBJ2-3; D might be TRBD2 (7 bases). V was cut by 5 bases and J by 4 bases, with 20 bases left in between. The CDR3 has 16 amino acids. Germline CDR1 and CDR2: SGHRS and YFSETQ. Here the CDR3 DNA reads TGCGCCAGCAGACGAGGGGGGGCCCAGTTCGCAGATACGCAGTATTTT. It yields the protein CASRRGGAQFADTQYF.

This sequence joins TRBV9 and TRBJ2-7, with D possibly TRBD1 on 5 matching bases. The CDR3 extends over 13 amino acids. V was clipped by 0 bases and J by 6 bases, with 10 bases between them. CDR1 and CDR2 (germline): SGDLS, YYNGEE. The CDR3 sequence: CASSVEDNGEQYF. CDR3 in DNA: TGTGCCAGCAGCGTAGAGGACAACGGCGAGCAGTACTTC.

The chain joins TRBV6-1 to TRBJ2-1; D not resolved. CDR3 length: 15 amino acids. V lost 2 bases and J lost 2, with 10 bases in between. CDR1 is MNHNS, CDR2 SASEGT, per germline. The chain's CDR3 is CASSELELAYNEQFF. CDR3 in DNA: TGTGCCAGCAGTGAACTCGAGCTAGCCTACAATGAGCAGTTCTTC.

In this sample, this clone turned up a few times. The V and J genes are TRBV4-3 and TRBJ2-7; 7 bases are shared with TRBD1. The germline V gene has CDR1 LGHNA and CDR2 YSLEER. The CDR3 runs to 15 residues. V gave up 0 bases and J gave up 2 bases; unmatched junction bases: 4. CDR3 loop: CASSQDDRGPYEQYF. The CDR3 nucleotides read TGCGCCAGCAGCCAAGATGATAGGGGGCCCTACGAGCAGTACTTC.

This clone was counted only a few times. The genes are TRBV9 and TRBJ1-1, with D unresolved. Trimming left V 0 bases short and J 1 base short, with 4 bases between. Per germline, CDR1 SGDLS and CDR2 YYNGEE. The CDR3 totals 13 residues. CDR3 bases: TGTGCCAGCAGCGTAGATAAGAACACTGAAGCTTTCTTT. Residues: CASSVDKNTEAFF.

This chain connects TRBV25-1 to TRBJ1-4; 7 bases are a match to TRBD1. Germline CDR1 and CDR2: MGHDK and SYGVNS. The CDR3 spans 16 residues. V lost 3 bases, J lost 7 bases, and 11 bases stayed unmatched. This CDR3 is CASSDPGQAGGEKLFF. The CDR3 region has the DNA TGTGCCAGCAGTGACCCTGGACAGGCCGGTGGTGAAAAACTGTTTTTT.

The rearrangement joins TRBV7-2 to TRBJ1-2; 8 bases line up with TRBD1. V shed 5 bases, J shed 6 bases, and the junction held 5 bases outside the gene matches. In germline, CDR1 is SGHTA, CDR2 FQGNSA. The CDR3 sequence is 13 residues long. The CDR3: CASSDDRGNGYTF. The CDR3 bases are TGTGCCAGCAGCGATGACAGGGGAAATGGCTACACCTTC. Based on the CDR3 plus reference TRBV7-2 and TRBJ1-2, the full variable domain is GAGVSQSPSNKVTEKGKDVELRCDPISGHTALYWYRQSLGQGLEFLIYFQGNSAPDKSGLPSDRFSAERTGGSVSTLTIQRTQQEDSAVYLCASSDDRGNGYTFGSGTRLTVV.

In nucleotides, the CDR3 is TGTGCCAGCAGCTTGGACTACCTGACCACAGATACGCAGTATTTT. Protein product: CASSLDYLTTDTQYF. The rearrangement joins TRBV7-2 to TRBJ2-3; TRBD2 is a possible D gene (6 bases). V was shortened by 3 bases and J by 2 bases, with 12 bases between the two germline ends. In germline, CDR1 is SGHTA, CDR2 FQGNSA. The CDR3 is 15 amino acids. The whole variable domain, filled in from reference TRBV7-2 and TRBJ2-3, reads GAGVSQSPSNKVTEKGKDVELRCDPISGHTALYWYRQSLGQGLEFLIYFQGNSAPDKSGLPSDRFSAERTGGSVSTLTIQRTQQEDSAVYLCASSLDYLTTDTQYFGPGTRLTVL.

There are a few counts of this clone. CDR3 DNA: TGTGCCAGCAGCTTAAGAGTTTTCGAAGAGACCCAGTACTTC. Translating it yields CASSLRVFEETQYF. V usage is TRBV7-8 and J usage is TRBJ2-5; unclear D gene. Germline lookup yields CDR1 SGHVS and CDR2 FQNEAQ. The CDR3 is made up of 14 amino acids. V lost 2 bases to trimming and J lost 3 bases, with 10 bases between them.

This clone was recorded a few times. CDR3 nucleotides: TGCGCCAGCAGCTTGAGGGGAGGTAATTCACCCCTCCACTTT. Protein product: CASSLRGGNSPLHF. This chain uses TRBV5-1 with TRBJ1-6, with D maybe TRBD1 (5 bases). The CDR3 is 14 amino acids. The germline V and J ends were trimmed by 1 base and 6 bases, with 8 bases remaining between them. Germline values: CDR1 SGHRS, CDR2 YFSETQ.

V gene TRBV7-2 combines with J gene TRBJ2-3; maybe TRBD2 (6 bases). The V end lost 5 bases, the J end lost 4 bases, and 16 bases lay between the germline ends. This CDR3 comprises 15 residues. The germline gives CDR1 SGHTA, CDR2 FQGNSA. This chain's CDR3 is CASSPGTGVSDTQYF. CDR3 bases: TGTGCCAGCAGCCCAGGGACGGGGGTTTCAGATACGCAGTATTTT. Supplemented by reference TRBV7-2 and TRBJ2-3, the full variable domain reads GAGVSQSPSNKVTEKGKDVELRCDPISGHTALYWYRQSLGQGLEFLIYFQGNSAPDKSGLPSDRFSAERTGGSVSTLTIQRTQQEDSAVYLCASSPGTGVSDTQYFGPGTRLTVL.

This clone was recorded a few times. The chain recombines TRBV4-2 with TRBJ1-2; D may be TRBD1 (6 bases). Germline V gene lookup returns CDR1 LGHNA and CDR2 YNFKEQ. Trimming removed 6 bases from V and 4 bases from J, with 15 bases in between. This CDR3 is 14 amino acids long. The CDR3 DNA sequence: TGTGCCAGCAGAGAAGCCCCAGGGGCCTATGGCTACACCTTC. Translated, it gives CASREAPGAYGYTF.

This clone occurred many times. V usage is TRBV21-1 and J usage is TRBJ2-4; the D call TRBD1 from the table was never checked on the DNA. TRBV21-1 is termed a pseudogene. The CDR3 consists of 16 residues. The CDR3 spells CASSKRTGVGKNIQYF. The CDR3 DNA reads as TGTGCCAGCAGCAAGCGCACAGGGGTTGGCAAAAACATTCAGTACTTC.

This clone was picked up many times. The chain uses TRBV7-9 and TRBJ1-1, with unresolved D. Germline-derived CDR1 and CDR2 are SEHNR and FQNEAQ (reference sequence). Deletions cut 1 base from V and 10 bases from J, with 19 bases between. The CDR3 runs to 15 residues. For the CDR3, the DNA is TGTGCCAGCAGCTTAGAAGTCCGTGGAGGACCGGGAGCTTTCTTT. It is translated as CASSLEVRGGPGAFF.

With regard to this clone: One end of the junction varies from germline; a read error may be responsible. The chain has TRBV7-9 and TRBJ1-4, with 12 nucleotides matching TRBD1. This CDR3 contains 17 residues. Germline V CDR1 and CDR2: SEHNR, FQNEAQ (reference sequence). The CDR3, as DNA: TGTGCCAGCAGCCCTCCGGGACAGGGGGCAACAAATGAAAAACTGTTTTTT. Its translation: CASSPPGQGATNEKLFF.

V is TRBV18 and J is TRBJ1-6, with 7 nucleotides matching TRBD1. Germline V gene lookup returns CDR1 KGHSH and CDR2 LQKENI. With V trimmed by 3 bases and J by 5 bases, 4 bases remained unmatched. CDR3 length: 15 residues. DNA of the CDR3: TGTGCCAGCTCACCCCGGGACAGCCATAATTCACCCCTCCACTTT. This translates into CASSPRDSHNSPLHF.

V gene TRBV19 combines with J gene TRBJ1-4, with 7 bases identical to TRBD1. J lost 2 bases, V lost 4 bases, and 10 bases had no gene match. CDR1 and CDR2 from the germline V gene are LNHDA and SQIVND (reference sequence). This CDR3 region has 17 residues. The CDR3 loop is CASSNSRTGSTNEKLFF. The CDR3 DNA reads as TGTGCCAGTAGTAACTCGAGGACAGGCTCGACTAATGAAAAACTGTTTTTT.

The chain recombines TRBV29-1 with TRBJ2-5; 9 bases line up with TRBD2. V dropped 4 bases and J dropped 5; count of bases not matched to a gene: 11. The CDR3 covers 15 residues. Looked up from germline, CDR1 is SQVTM and CDR2 is ANQGSEA. The CDR3 loop is CSVGRGGGAEETQYF. The CDR3, as DNA: TGCAGCGTTGGGAGGGGCGGGGGGGCCGAGGAGACCCAGTACTTC.

This clone was seen many times. The V call is TRBV30, the J call TRBJ2-1; 7 bases agree with TRBD2. Losses at the gene ends were 7 bases for V and 6 bases for J; bases not matched to a gene: 9. The V gene's germline CDR1 is GTSNPN and CDR2 SVGIG (reference sequence). There are 13 residues in the CDR3. CDR3 nucleotides: TGTGCCTCCCCGGCCGCTAGCGGCAATGAGCAGTTCTTC. Translation gives CASPAASGNEQFF.

This clone turned up a few times. The CDR3 sequence is CASSPGYQETQYF. CDR3 sequence (DNA): TGTGCCAGCTCACCCGGGTACCAAGAGACCCAGTACTTC. V gene TRBV18 combines with J gene TRBJ2-5; D is unclear. Trimming cost V 3 bases and J 0 bases, with 5 bases left between them. Per the germline V gene, CDR1 is KGHSH and CDR2 is LQKENI. The CDR3 contains 13 residues. The whole variable domain, filled in from reference TRBV18 and TRBJ2-5, reads NAGVMQNPRHLVRRRGQEARLRCSPMKGHSHVYWYRQLPEEGLKFMVYLQKENIIDESGMPKERFSAEFPKEGPSILRIQQVVRGDSAAYFCASSPGYQETQYFGPGTRLLVL.

This clone was seen more than once but under ten times. CDR3 residues: CASSYSSRSTDTQYF. CDR3 DNA: TGTGCCAGCAGTTACTCGTCCAGGAGCACAGATACGCAGTATTTT. The chain employs TRBV6-5 and TRBJ2-3; D not certain. Trimming removed 0 bases at V and 0 bases at J, with 7 bases between. From germline, CDR1 is MNHEY and CDR2 SVGAGI. CDR3 length equals 15 residues.

This clone came up a few times. CDR3 sequence: CASTSTDTQYF. In DNA, the CDR3 is TGTGCCAGCACTAGCACAGATACGCAGTATTTT. The V and J genes are TRBV7-9 and TRBJ2-3; D ambiguous. The CDR3 length is 11 residues. From germline, CDR1 is SEHNR and CDR2 FQNEAQ (reference sequence). V was cut by 7 bases and J by 0 bases, with 2 bases left in between.

The CDR3 nucleotides are TGTGCCTGGAGTGCGACCGGACACCCGGTAGTTGAGACCCAGTACTTC. It is translated as CAWSATGHPVVETQYF. The chain combines TRBV30 with TRBJ2-5, with D maybe TRBD1 (5 bases). The germline CDR1 and CDR2 sequences are GTSNPN and SVGIG (reference sequence). Trimming shortened V by 1 base and J by 5 bases, and 20 bases separated the two germline ends. CDR3 size: 16 residues.